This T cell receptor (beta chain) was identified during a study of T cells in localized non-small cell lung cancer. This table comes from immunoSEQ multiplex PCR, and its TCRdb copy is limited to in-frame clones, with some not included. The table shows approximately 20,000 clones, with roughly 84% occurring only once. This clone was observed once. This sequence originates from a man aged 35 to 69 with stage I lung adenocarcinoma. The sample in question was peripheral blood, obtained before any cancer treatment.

The CDR3 here is CASTRWGGNPYNEQFF. In nucleotides, the CDR3 is TGTGCCAGCACTCGCTGGGGCGGGAACCCCTACAATGAGCAGTTCTTC. The chain combines TRBV5-6 with TRBJ2-1; possibly TRBD2 for D (6 bases). This CDR3 contains 16 residues. The germline CDR1 and CDR2 sequences are SGHDT and YYEEEE. Trimming took off 6 bases at V and 2 bases at J, with 18 bases between the two ends.